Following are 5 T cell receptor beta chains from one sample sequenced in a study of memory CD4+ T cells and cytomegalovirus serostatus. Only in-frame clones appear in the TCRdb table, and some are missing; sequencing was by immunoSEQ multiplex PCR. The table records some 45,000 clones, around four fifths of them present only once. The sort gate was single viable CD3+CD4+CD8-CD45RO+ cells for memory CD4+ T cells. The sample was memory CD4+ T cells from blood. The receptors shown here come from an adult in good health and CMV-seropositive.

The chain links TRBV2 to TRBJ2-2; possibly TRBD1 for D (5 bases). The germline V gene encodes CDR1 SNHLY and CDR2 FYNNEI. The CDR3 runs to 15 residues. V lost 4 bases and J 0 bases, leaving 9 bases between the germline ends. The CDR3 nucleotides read TGTGCCAGCAGTGTGGACACAACGAACACCGGGGAGCTGTTTTTT. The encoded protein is CASSVDTTNTGELFF.

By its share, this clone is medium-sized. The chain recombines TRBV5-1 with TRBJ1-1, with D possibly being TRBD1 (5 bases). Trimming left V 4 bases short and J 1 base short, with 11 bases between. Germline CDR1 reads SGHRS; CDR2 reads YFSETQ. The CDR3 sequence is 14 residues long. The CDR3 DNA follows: TGCGCCAGCAGCGGCAATACAGGGAACACTGAAGCTTTCTTT. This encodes CASSGNTGNTEAFF.

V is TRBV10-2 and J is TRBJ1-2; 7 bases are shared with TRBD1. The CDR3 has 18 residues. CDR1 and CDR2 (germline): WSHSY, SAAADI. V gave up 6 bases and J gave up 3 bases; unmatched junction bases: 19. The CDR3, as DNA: TGCGCCAGCAGAGACAGGGCTGTTAACGAGCGCCGGGACTATGGCTACACCTTC. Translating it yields CASRDRAVNERRDYGYTF.

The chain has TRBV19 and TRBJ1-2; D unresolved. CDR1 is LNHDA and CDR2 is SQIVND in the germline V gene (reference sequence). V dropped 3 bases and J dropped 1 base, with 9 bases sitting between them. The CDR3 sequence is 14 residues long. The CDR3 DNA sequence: TGTGCCAGTAGTATTATCGGGATTAACTATGGCTACACCTTC. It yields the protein CASSIIGINYGYTF.

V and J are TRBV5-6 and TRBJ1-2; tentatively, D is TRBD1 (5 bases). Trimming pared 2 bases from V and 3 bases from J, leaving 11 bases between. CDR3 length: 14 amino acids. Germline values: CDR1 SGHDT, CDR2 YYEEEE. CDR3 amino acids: CASSLQALDYGYTF. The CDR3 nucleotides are TGTGCCAGCAGCTTACAGGCGCTTGACTATGGCTACACCTTC.